There are many counts of the clone carrying this T cell receptor beta chain. Using RNA transcripts as the source, TCR beta CDR3 regions were amplified. First-round RT-PCR of the TCR CDR3 relied on the HTBI primer set. TCRdb independently ran MiXCR on the multiplex PCR reads; one entry per CDR3 protein. The sample yields roughly 570,000 distinct CDR3 sequences, approximately 14% seen once. The CDR3 is made up of 18 amino acids. After removal of 0 bases from V and 1 base from J, the junction contained 8 bases not matched to a gene. Germline loops: CDR1 LGHDT, CDR2 YNNKEL (reference sequence). This entry is derived from a study of T cells in Graves' hyperthyroidism and ophthalmopathy. The hyperthyroidism was newly diagnosed and had lasted under 2 months; the patients were aged 18 to 65.

Specimen: blood. This chain joins TRBV3-1 and TRBJ2-3, with 9 nucleotides matching TRBD2. The clonotype was recovered from a woman between 25 and 40 years old with Graves' hyperthyroidism. CDR3: CASSQEIGASGGTDTQYF. CDR3 in DNA: TGTGCCAGCAGCCAAGAGATTGGTGCTAGCGGGGGCACAGATACGCAGTATTTT.